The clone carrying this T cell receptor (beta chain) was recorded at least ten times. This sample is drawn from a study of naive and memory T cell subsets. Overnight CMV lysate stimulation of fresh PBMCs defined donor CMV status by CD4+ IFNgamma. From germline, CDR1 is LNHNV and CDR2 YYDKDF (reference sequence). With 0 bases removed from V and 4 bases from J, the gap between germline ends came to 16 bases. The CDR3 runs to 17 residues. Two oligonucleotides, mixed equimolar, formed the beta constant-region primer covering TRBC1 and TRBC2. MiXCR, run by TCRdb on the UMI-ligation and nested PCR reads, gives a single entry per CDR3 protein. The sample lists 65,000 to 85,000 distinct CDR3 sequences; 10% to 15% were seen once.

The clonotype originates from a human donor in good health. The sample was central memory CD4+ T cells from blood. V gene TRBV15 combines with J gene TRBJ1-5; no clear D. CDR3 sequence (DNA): TGTGCCACCAGCAGAGAAGGCCCGACTGCACGAAATCAGCCCCAGCATTTT. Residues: CATSREGPTARNQPQHF.